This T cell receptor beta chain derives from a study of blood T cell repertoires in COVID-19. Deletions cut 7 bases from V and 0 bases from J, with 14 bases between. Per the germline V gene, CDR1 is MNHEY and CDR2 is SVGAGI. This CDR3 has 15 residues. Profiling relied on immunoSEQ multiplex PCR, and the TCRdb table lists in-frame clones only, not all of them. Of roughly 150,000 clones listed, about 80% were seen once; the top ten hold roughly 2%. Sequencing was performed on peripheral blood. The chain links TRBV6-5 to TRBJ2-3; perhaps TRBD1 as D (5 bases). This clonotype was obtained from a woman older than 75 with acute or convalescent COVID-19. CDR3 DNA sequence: TGTGCCAGCAACCCTCGACAGCCTAGCACAGATACGCAGTATTTT. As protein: CASNPRQPSTDTQYF.